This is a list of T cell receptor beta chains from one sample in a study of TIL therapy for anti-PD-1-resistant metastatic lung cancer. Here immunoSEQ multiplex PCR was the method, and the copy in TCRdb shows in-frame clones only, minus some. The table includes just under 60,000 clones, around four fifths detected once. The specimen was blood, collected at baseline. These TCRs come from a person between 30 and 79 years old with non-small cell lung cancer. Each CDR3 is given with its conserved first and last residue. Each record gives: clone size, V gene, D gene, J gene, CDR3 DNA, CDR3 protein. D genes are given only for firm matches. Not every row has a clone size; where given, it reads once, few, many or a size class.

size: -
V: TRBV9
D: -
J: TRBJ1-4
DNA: TGTGCCAGCAGCGCGGGACCGAATATGGAGGAAAAACTGTTTTTT
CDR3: CASSAGPNMEEKLFF

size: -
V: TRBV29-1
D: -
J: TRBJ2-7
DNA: TGCAGCGTTGAAGAAGTTGGGACAAATTCCTACGAGCAGTACTTC
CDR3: CSVEEVGTNSYEQYF

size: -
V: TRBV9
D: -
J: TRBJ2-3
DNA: TGTGCCAGCAGCGTAGCGGCGGGTCTCACAGATACGCAGTATTTT
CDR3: CASSVAAGLTDTQYF

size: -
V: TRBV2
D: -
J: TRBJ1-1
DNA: TGTGCCAGCAGTGAACTCGTAGGGAGCACTGAAGCTTTCTTT
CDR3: CASSELVGSTEAFF

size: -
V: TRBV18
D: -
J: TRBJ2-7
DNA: TGTGCCAGCTCACCGGCAGTACTTAATCGCGAGCAGTACTTC
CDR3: CASSPAVLNREQYF

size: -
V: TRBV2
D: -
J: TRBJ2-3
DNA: TGTGCCAGCAGTGCTAGGGGTTCAACAGATACGCAGTATTTT
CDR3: CASSARGSTDTQYF

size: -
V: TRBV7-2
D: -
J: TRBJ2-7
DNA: TGTGCCAGCAGCTTATCAGGGGGGGCTTACGAGCAGTACTTC
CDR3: CASSLSGGAYEQYF

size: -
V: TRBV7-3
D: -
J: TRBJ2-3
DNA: TGTGCCAGCAGCTTAATGGCACTGGATACGCAGTATTTT
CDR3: CASSLMALDTQYF

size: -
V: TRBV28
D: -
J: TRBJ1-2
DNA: TGTGCCAGCAGTTTCAGAGAACTCCGGAGAATGGGAGGCTACACCTTC
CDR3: CASSFRELRRMGGYTF

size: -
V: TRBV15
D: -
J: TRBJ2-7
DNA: TGTGCCACCAGCAGAGATCCGGATACCTACGAGCAGTACTTC
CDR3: CATSRDPDTYEQYF

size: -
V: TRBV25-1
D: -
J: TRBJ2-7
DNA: TGTGCCAGCAGTGAGGGTTCCAGCTACGAGCAGTACTTC
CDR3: CASSEGSSYEQYF

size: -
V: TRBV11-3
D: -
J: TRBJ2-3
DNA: TGTGCCAGCAGCTTATACGAGAGGGGGGGCCGCACAGATACGCAGTATTTT
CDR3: CASSLYERGGRTDTQYF

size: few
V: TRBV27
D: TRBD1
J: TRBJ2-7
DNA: TGTGCCAGCATCCTAATGGGGGGGACAGGGGTGTACGAGCAGTACTTC
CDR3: CASILMGGTGVYEQYF

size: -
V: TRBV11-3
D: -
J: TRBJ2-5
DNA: TGTGCCAGCAGCTTAGGGGTCAGGAAACAAGAGACCCAGTACTTC
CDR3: CASSLGVRKQETQYF

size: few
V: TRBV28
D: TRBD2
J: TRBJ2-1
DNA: TGTGCCAGCGCCAGCGGGGGGGCCTACAATGAGCAGTTCTTC
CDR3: CASASGGAYNEQFF

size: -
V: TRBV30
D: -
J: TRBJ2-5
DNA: TGTGCCTCGCCAGCGCAAACGTACCAAGAGACCCAGTACTTC
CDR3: CASPAQTYQETQYF

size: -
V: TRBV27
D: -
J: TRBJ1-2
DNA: TGTGCCAGCAGTTGGTCGACAGGCAACTATGGCTACACCTTC
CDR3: CASSWSTGNYGYTF

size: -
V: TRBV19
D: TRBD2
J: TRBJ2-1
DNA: TGTGCCAGTAGTCCCCGACTAGCGGGAGGGCAGGGTGAGCAGTTCTTC
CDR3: CASSPRLAGGQGEQFF

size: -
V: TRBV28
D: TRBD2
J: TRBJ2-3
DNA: TGTGCCAGCAGTTTGCCCCCAGCGGGAGTAGCCGCAGATACGCAGTATTTT
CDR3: CASSLPPAGVAADTQYF

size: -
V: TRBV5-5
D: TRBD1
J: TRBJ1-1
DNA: TGTGCCAGCAGCTTAACAGGGGACGTCAACACTGAAGCTTTCTTT
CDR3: CASSLTGDVNTEAFF

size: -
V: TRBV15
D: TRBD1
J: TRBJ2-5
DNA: TGTGCCACCAGAGGCGAGGACAGGTCCTGGGAGACCCAGTACTTC
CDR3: CATRGEDRSWETQYF

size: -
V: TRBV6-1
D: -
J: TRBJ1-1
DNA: TGTGCCAGCAGTGAAACCGGGACGGCCACTGAAGCTTTCTTT
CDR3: CASSETGTATEAFF

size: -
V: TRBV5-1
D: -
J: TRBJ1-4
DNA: TGCGCCAGCAAAGTTATGGGGGTTAATGAAAAACTGTTTTTT
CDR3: CASKVMGVNEKLFF

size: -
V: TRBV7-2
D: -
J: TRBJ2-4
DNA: TGTGCCAGCAGCTTAGGCTCTGGGGGCATACTAGCCAAAAACATTCAGTACTTC
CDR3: CASSLGSGGILAKNIQYF

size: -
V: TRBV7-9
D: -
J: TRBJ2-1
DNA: TGTGCCAGCAGCTTAGGGGTTGAGAATGAGCAGTTCTTC
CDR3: CASSLGVENEQFF

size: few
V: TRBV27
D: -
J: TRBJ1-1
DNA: TGTGCCAGCAGTTACAACACGGGGGCTGAAGCTTTCTTT
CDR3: CASSYNTGAEAFF

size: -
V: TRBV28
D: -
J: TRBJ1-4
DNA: TGTGCCAGCAGTTTATCGCAGGGGAGAGGTTTGGGTGAAAAACTGTTTTTT
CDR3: CASSLSQGRGLGEKLFF

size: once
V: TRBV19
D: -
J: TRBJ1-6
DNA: TGTGCCAGTAGTATCGTCGGGGGGAGCTCCTATAATTCACCCCTCCACTTT
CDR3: CASSIVGGSSYNSPLHF

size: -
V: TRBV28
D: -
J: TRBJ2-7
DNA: TGTGCCAGCAGTTTTGCGCCACACTACGAGCAGTACTTC
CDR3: CASSFAPHYEQYF

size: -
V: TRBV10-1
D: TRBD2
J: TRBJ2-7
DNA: TGCGCCAGCAGCGCGGGGGTCGGGGGAAGCTCCTACGAGCAGTACTTC
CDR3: CASSAGVGGSSYEQYF

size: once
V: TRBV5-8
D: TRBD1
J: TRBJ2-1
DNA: TGTGCCAGCAGGGCGCGGACAGGGTGGGTTGTACAGTTCTTC
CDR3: CASRARTGWVVQFF

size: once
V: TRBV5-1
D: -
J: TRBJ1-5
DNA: TGCGCCAGCAGCTCTGAGGGACCCCACCACAATCAGCCCCAGCATTTT
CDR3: CASSSEGPHHNQPQHF

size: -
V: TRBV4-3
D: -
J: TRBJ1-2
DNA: TGCGCCAGCAGCAAGACAGTCCTATTCTCCTATGGCTACACCTTC
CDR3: CASSKTVLFSYGYTF

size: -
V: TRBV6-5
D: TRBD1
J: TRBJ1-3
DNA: TGTGCCAGCAGTACGACAGGGGTCTCTGGAAACACCATATATTTT
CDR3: CASSTTGVSGNTIYF

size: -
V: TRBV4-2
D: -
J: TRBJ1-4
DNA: TGTGCCAGCAGCCAAGATATGGGGTTCCGGGAAAAACTGTTTTTT
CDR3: CASSQDMGFREKLFF

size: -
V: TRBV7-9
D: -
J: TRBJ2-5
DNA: TGTGCCAGCAGCTTAGAGGCGGGCGCAGGGACCCAGTACTTC
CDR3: CASSLEAGAGTQYF

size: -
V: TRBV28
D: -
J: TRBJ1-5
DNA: TGTGCCAGCAGTTTACAGCCCCCGAGTGGCAATCAGCCCCAGCATTTT
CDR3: CASSLQPPSGNQPQHF

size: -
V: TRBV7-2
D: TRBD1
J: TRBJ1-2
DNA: TGTGCCAGCAGCTTAGAAGAGGGGACAGCTAACTATGGCTACACCTTC
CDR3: CASSLEEGTANYGYTF

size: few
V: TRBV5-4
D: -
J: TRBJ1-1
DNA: TGTGCCAGCAGACTGCGGGGGAACACTGAAGCTTTCTTT
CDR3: CASRLRGNTEAFF

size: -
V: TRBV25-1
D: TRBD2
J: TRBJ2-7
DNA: TGTGCCAGCAGACCTTCACTAGCGGGGATCGGCGAGCAGTACTTC
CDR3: CASRPSLAGIGEQYF

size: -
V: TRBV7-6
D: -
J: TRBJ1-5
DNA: TGTGCCAGCAGCATGTCAGGGGACTCTCAGCCCCAGCATTTT
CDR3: CASSMSGDSQPQHF

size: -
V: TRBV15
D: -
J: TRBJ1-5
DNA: TGTGCCACCAGCAGAGATGCGGGGAATAGCAATCAGCCCCAGCATTTT
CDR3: CATSRDAGNSNQPQHF

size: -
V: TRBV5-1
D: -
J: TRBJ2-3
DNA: TGCGCCAGCAGCTTGGTGGAGGGGCAATCCGGCACAGATACGCAGTATTTT
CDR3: CASSLVEGQSGTDTQYF

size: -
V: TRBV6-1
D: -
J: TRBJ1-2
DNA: TGTGCCAGCAGGGTAGATAGGTACACCTTC
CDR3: CASRVDRYTF

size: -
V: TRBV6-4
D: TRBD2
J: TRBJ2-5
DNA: TGTGCCAGCAGCGCTAGCGGGGGGGCCACGGAGACCCAGTACTTC
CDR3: CASSASGGATETQYF

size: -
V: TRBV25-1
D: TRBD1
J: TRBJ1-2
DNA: TGTGCCAGCAGTTCTCGGACAGGGGAAGGCTACACCTTC
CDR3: CASSSRTGEGYTF

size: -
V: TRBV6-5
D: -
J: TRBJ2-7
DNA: TGTGCCAGCCAATATCGCCAGGTATCCGAGCAGTACTTC
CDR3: CASQYRQVSEQYF

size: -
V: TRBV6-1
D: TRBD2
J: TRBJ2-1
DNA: TGTGCCAGCAGTCCGACCGGGGAGGGCTACAATGAGCAGTTCTTC
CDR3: CASSPTGEGYNEQFF

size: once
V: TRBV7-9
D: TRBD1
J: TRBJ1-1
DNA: TGTGCCAGCAGCGCCCAGGGACAGGCGATGAACACTGAAGCTTTCTTT
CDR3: CASSAQGQAMNTEAFF

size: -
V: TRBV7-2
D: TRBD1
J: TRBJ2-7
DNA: TGTGCCAGCAGCGACCGGGACAGGTTCTGGGAGCAGTACTTC
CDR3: CASSDRDRFWEQYF

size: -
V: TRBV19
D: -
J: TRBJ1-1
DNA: TGTGCCAGTAGTCGCGGACGGGGGACTGAAGCTTTCTTT
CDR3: CASSRGRGTEAFF

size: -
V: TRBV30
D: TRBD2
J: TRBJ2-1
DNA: TGTGCCTGGAGTGTACAAGCGGGGGGCGGTGAGCAGTTCTTC
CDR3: CAWSVQAGGGEQFF

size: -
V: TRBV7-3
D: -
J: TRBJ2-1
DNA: TGTGCCAGCAGCCCCCGACATGGGGCAGAAGAGTTCTTC
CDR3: CASSPRHGAEEFF

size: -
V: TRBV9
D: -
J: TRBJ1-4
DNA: TGTGCCAGCAGCGTTCGAGAAAGGGAAAAACTGTTTTTT
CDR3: CASSVREREKLFF

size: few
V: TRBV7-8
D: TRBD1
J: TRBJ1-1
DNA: TGTGCCAGCAGCTCCGACCGGGACAGGATAGAGTACACTGAAGCTTTCTTT
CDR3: CASSSDRDRIEYTEAFF